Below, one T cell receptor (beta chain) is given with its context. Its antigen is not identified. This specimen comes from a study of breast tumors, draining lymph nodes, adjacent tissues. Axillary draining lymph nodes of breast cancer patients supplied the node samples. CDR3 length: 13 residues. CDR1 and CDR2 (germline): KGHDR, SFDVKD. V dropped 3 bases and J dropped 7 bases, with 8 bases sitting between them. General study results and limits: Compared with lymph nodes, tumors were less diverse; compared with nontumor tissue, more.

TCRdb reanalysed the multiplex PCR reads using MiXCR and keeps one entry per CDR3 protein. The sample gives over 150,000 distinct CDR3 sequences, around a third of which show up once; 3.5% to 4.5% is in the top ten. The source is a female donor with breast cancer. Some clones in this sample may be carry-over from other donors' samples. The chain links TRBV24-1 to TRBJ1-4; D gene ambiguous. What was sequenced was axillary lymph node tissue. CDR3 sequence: CATSDIGSEKLFF. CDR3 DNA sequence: TGTGCCACCAGTGATATCGGCTCTGAAAAACTGTTTTTT.